This T cell receptor beta chain appears in the sequencing data of a study of T cell responses to AZD1222 COVID-19 vaccine. At the level of the study: The analysis combined second doses at about 4 or about 12 weeks.

Germline V CDR1 and CDR2: SGHAT, FQNNGV. Trimming at V came to 5 bases and at J to 6 bases, leaving 13 bases not matched to a gene. The CDR3 loop spans 15 amino acids. Study-wide points: Donors were mostly white British, more females; clonal diversity possibly underestimated.

Libraries were prepared by immunoSEQ multiplex PCR; TCRdb keeps only in-frame clonotypes and omits some of them. The table records approximately 160,000 clones, roughly nine tenths of them present only once. Note on this clone: Its specificity is not known.

The sample consisted of peripheral blood, taken on day 0 of AZD1222 vaccination. This receptor was obtained from an adult in good health. The genes are TRBV11-2 and TRBJ2-7; TRBD1 matches at 7 bases. For the CDR3, the DNA is TGTGCCAGCAGCCCACGGACCAGGGGGTTGGGCGAGCAGTACTTC. Protein: CASSPRTRGLGEQYF.